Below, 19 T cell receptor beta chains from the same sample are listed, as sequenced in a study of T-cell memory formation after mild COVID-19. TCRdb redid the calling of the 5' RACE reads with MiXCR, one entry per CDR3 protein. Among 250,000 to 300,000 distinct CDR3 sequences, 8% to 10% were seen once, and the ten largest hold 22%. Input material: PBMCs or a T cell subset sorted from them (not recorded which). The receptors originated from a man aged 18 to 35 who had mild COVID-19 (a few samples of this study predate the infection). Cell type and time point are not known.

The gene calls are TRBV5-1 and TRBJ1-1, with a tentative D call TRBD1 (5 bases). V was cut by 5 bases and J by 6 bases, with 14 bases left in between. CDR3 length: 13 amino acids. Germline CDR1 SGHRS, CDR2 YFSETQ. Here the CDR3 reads CASRWGVWSEAFF. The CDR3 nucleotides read TGCGCCAGCAGGTGGGGGGTATGGTCTGAAGCTTTCTTT.

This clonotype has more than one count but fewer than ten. The DNA of the CDR3 is TGTGCCAGCAGTCCGAAACGGGCGCCCTCCTACGAGCAGTACTTC. It is translated as CASSPKRAPSYEQYF. V usage is TRBV6-1 and J usage is TRBJ2-7, with no clear D. The CDR3 extends over 15 amino acids. Germline CDR1 reads MNHNS; CDR2 reads SASEGT. V gave up 5 bases and J gave up 0 bases, with 14 bases separating them.

The CDR3 sequence: CASSPLTTGDPLYEQYF. CDR3 in DNA: TGTGCCAGCAGCCCACTCACTACAGGGGACCCATTATACGAGCAGTACTTC. The genes are TRBV3-1 and TRBJ2-7; 7 nucleotides align to TRBD1. CDR3 length: 17 residues. The ends lost 4 bases at V and 4 bases at J; junction bases unmatched: 16. Germline assignment: CDR1 LGHDT and CDR2 YNNKEL (reference sequence).

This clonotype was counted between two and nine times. As DNA, the CDR3 is TGTGCCATCAGTGAGGGGGCAGAGACCCAGTACTTC. It specifies CAISEGAETQYF. The chain links TRBV10-3 to TRBJ2-5, with a weak D call TRBD1 (5 bases). Trimming removed 2 bases from V and 4 bases from J, with 5 bases in between. Looked up from germline, CDR1 is ENHRY and CDR2 is SYGVKD. The CDR3 sequence is 12 residues long.

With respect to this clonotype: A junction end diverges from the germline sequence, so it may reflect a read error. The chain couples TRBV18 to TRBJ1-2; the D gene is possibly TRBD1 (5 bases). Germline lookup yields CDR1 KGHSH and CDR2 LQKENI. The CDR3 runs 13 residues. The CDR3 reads CASSQQDRGSSSF. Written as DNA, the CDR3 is TGTGCCAGCTCACAACAAGACAGAGGGAGTTCGTCCTTC. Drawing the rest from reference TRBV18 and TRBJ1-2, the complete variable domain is NAGVMQNPRHLVRRRGQEARLRCSPMKGHSHVYWYRQLPEEGLKFMVYLQKENIIDESGMPKERFSAEFPKEGPSILRIQQVVRGDSAAYFCASSQQDRGSSSFGSGTRLTVV.

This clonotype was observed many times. The CDR3 loop reads CASSSNRGYTYEQYF. CDR3 nucleotide sequence: TGTGCCAGCAGCTCAAACAGGGGCTATACCTACGAGCAGTACTTC. This chain links TRBV5-6 with TRBJ2-7, with 7 bases fitting TRBD1. Trimming took 3 bases from V and 2 from J; bases not matched to a gene: 8. Germline lookup yields CDR1 SGHDT and CDR2 YYEEEE. This CDR3 has 15 residues. The entire variable domain, with the rest obtained from reference TRBV5-6 and TRBJ2-7, is as follows: DAGVTQSPTHLIKTRGQQVTLRCSPKSGHDTVSWYQQALGQGPQFIFQYYEEEERQRGNFPDRFSGHQFPNYSSELNVNALLLGDSALYLCASSSNRGYTYEQYFGPGTRLTVT.

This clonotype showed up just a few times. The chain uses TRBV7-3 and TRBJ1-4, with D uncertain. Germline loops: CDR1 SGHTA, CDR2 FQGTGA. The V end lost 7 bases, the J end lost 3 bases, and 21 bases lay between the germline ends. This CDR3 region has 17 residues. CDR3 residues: CASTHPATSGANEKLFF. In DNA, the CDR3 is TGTGCCAGCACCCATCCGGCGACAAGCGGGGCTAATGAAAAACTGTTTTTT.

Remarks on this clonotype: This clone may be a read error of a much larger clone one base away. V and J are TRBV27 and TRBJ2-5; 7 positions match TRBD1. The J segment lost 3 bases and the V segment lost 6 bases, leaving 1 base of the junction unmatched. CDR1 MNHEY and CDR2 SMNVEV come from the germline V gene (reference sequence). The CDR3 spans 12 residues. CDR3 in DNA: TGTGCCAGCAGGGGGACAGAAGAGACCCAGTACTTC. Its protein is CASRGTEETQYF.

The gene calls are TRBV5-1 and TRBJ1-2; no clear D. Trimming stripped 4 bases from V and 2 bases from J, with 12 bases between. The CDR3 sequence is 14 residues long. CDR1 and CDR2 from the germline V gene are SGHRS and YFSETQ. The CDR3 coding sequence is TGCGCCAGCAGCCCGGGCCCCGTAAACTATGGCTACACCTTC. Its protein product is CASSPGPVNYGYTF.

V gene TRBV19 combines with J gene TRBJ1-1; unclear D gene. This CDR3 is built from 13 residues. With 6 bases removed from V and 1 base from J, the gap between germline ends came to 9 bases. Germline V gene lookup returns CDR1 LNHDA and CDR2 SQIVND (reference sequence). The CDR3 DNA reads TGTGCCAGTAGAATAACCGAGAACACTGAAGCTTTCTTT. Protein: CASRITENTEAFF.

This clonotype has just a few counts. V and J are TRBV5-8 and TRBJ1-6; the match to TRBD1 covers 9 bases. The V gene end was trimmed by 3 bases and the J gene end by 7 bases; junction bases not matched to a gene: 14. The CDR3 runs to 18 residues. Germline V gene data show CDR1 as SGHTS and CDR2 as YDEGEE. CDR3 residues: CASSYEPGTGRGNSPLHF. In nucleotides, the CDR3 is TGTGCCAGCAGCTACGAACCCGGGACAGGGAGAGGGAATTCACCCCTCCACTTT. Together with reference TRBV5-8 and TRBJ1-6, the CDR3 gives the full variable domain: EAGVTQSPTHLIKTRGQQATLRCSPISGHTSVYWYQQALGLGLQFLLWYDEGEERNRGNFPPRFSGRQFPNYSSELNVNALELEDSALYLCASSYEPGTGRGNSPLHFGNGTRLTVT.

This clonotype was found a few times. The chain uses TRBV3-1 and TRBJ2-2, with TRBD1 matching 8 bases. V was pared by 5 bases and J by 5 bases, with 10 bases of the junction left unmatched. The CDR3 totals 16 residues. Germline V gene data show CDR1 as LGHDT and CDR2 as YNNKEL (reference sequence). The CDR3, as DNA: TGTGCCAGCAGCGACTCTACAGGGGGTTGGACCGGGGAGCTGTTTTTT. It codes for CASSDSTGGWTGELFF.

In DNA form, the CDR3 reads TGCGCCAGCAGCCAAGTAGGGGGATACAATGAGCAGTTCTTC. Translated, it gives CASSQVGGYNEQFF. This chain connects TRBV4-1 to TRBJ2-1, with TRBD1 as a possible D gene (6 bases). V lost 1 base, J lost 4 bases, and 8 bases lay in between. This CDR3 region has 14 residues. Germline V gives CDR1 MGHRA, CDR2 YSYEKL.

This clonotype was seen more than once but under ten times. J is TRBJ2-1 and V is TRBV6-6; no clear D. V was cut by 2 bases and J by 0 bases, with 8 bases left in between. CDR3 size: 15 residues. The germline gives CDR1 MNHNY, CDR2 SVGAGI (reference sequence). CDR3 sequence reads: CASSYAVSSYNEQFF. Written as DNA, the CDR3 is TGTGCCAGCAGTTACGCCGTAAGCTCCTACAATGAGCAGTTCTTC.

CDR3 sequence reads: CASSPLHRGEGHNEQFF. The DNA for the CDR3 is TGTGCCAGCAGCCCCCTCCACAGGGGCGAAGGGCACAATGAGCAGTTCTTC. J is TRBJ2-1 and V is TRBV7-3; 7 bases agree with TRBD1. The CDR3 covers 17 residues. Germline V gene data show CDR1 as SGHTA and CDR2 as FQGTGA. The junction had 15 bases not matched to a gene; V was cut back by 5 bases and J by 5 bases.

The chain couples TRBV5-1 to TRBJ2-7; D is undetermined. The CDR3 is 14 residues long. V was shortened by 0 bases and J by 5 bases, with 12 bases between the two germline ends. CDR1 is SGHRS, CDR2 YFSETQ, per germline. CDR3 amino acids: CASSLGSPGNEQYF. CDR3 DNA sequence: TGCGCCAGCAGCTTGGGATCCCCCGGAAACGAGCAGTACTTC.

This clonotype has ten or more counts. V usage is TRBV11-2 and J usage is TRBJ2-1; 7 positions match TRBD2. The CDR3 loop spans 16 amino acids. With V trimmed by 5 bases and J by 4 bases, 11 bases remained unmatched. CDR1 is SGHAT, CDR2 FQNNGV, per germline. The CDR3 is CASSPIRGEPYNEQFF. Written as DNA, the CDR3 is TGTGCCAGCAGCCCAATCCGGGGGGAACCTTACAATGAGCAGTTCTTC.

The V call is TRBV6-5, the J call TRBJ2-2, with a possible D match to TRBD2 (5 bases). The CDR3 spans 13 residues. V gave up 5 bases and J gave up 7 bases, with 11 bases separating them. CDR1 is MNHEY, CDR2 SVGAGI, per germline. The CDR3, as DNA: TGTGCCAGCAGTCCCGGACTTCACGGGGAGCTGTTTTTT. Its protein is CASSPGLHGELFF.

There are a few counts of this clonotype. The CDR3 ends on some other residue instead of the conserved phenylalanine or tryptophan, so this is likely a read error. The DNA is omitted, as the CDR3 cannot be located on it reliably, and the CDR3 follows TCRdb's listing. CDR3 sequence: CSALGGEASFL. The V call is TRBV20-1, the J call TRBJ1-1. The CDR3 has 11 amino acids, counting both end residues. Germline loops: CDR1 DFQATT, CDR2 SNEGSKA (reference sequence).